The text below deals with one TCR beta chain. Its antigen is not known. Generated by immunoSEQ multiplex PCR, the TCRdb table keeps only in-frame clones and is missing some. The sample lists about 280,000 clones, around 87% occurring once. This sample was taken from a study of Ad26.COV2.S vaccination and SARS-CoV-2 variants. Study-wide context: Donor was one of the participants in the Ad26.COV2.S arm of the COV1001 trial. Dosing was one shot or two shots 56 days apart.

The treatment: around 19 received Ad26.COV2.S at low or high dose, single or two shots; roughly five received placebo; per-sample allocation not given. All samples were drawn on day 63, counting from the first vaccine or placebo injection. This vaccine is an Ad26 vector that expresses the Wuhan-strain SARS-CoV-2 spike. The study, taken as a whole, reports: From the TCR breadth and depth analyses, total T cell responses may have been underestimated.

Material: peripheral blood, obtained in a trial of Ad26.COV2.S vaccine versus placebo. This receptor was obtained from a person aged 18 to 65 who received the Ad26.COV2.S COVID-19 vaccine or a placebo.

In DNA form, the CDR3 reads TGTGCCAGCAGCTTAGCCGGGGGGCACGCTGAAGCTTTCTTT. Its translation: CASSLAGGHAEAFF. The chain recombines TRBV7-9 with TRBJ1-1; tentatively, D is TRBD1 (6 bases). The CDR3 sequence is 14 residues long. Trimming left V 0 bases short and J 6 bases short, with 11 bases between. The V gene's germline CDR1 is SEHNR and CDR2 FQNEAQ (reference sequence).